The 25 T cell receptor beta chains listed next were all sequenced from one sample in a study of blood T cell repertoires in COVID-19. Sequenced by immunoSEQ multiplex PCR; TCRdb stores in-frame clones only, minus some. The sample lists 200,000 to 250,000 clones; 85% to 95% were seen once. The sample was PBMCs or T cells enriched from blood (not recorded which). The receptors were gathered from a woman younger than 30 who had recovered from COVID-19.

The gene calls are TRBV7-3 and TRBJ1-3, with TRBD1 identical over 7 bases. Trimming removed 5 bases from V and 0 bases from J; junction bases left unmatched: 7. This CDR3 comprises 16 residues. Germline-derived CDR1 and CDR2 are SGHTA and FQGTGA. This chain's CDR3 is CASSRGQASSGNTIYF. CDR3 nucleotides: TGTGCCAGCAGCCGAGGACAGGCCTCCTCTGGAAACACCATATATTTT.

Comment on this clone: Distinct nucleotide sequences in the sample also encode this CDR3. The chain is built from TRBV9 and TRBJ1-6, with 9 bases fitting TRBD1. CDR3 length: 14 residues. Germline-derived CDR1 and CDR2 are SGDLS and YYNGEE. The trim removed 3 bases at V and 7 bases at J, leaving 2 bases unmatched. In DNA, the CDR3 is TGTGCCAGCAGCGGGACAGGGGACAATTCACCCCTCCACTTT. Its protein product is CASSGTGDNSPLHF.

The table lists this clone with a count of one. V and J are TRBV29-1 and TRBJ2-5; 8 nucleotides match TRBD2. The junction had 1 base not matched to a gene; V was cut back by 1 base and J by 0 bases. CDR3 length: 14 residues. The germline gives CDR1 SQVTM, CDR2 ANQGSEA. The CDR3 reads CSVEAGGHQETQYF. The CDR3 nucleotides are TGCAGCGTTGAAGCGGGAGGGCACCAAGAGACCCAGTACTTC.

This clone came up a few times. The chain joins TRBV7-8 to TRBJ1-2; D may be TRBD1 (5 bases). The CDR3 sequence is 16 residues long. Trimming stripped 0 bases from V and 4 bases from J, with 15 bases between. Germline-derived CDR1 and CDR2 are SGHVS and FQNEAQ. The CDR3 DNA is TGTGCCAGCAGCTTAGCGGGTGCAGGGCCCTCCTATGGCTACACCTTC. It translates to CASSLAGAGPSYGYTF. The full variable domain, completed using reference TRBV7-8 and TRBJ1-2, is GAGVSQSPRYKVAKRGQDVALRCDPISGHVSLFWYQQALGQGPEFLTYFQNEAQLDKSGLPSDRFFAERPEGSVSTLKIQRTQQEDSAVYLCASSLAGAGPSYGYTFGSGTRLTVV.

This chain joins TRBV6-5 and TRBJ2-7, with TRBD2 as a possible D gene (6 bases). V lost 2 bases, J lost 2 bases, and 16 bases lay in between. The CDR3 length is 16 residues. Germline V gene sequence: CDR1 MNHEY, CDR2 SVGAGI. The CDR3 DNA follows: TGTGCCAGCAGTTACAGACGGGGGATTGGGGCCTACGAGCAGTACTTC. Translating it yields CASSYRRGIGAYEQYF.

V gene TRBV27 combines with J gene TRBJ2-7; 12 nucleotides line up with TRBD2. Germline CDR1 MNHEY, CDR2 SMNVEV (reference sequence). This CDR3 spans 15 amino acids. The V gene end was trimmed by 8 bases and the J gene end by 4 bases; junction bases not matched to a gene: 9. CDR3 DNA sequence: TGTGCCAGCGGCCCCGGACTAGCGGGATTTTACGAGCAGTACTTC. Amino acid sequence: CASGPGLAGFYEQYF.

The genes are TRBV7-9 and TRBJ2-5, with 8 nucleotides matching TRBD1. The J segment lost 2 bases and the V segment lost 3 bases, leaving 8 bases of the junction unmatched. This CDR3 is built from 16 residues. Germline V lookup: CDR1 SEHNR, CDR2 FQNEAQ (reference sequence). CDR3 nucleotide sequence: TGTGCCAGCAGCTTTTTCGGGACAGGCTCACAAGAGACCCAGTACTTC. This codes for CASSFFGTGSQETQYF. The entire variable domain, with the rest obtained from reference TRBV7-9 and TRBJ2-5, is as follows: DTGVSQNPRHKITKRGQNVTFRCDPISEHNRLYWYRQTLGQGPEFLTYFQNEAQLEKSRLLSDRFSAERPKGSFSTLEIQRTEQGDSAMYLCASSFFGTGSQETQYFGPGTRLLVL.

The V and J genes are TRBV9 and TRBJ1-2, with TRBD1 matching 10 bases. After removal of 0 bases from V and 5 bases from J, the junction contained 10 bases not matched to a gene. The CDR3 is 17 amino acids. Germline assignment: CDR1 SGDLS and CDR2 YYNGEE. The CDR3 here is CASSVGILDRGTYGYTF. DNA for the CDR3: TGTGCCAGCAGCGTAGGAATACTGGACAGGGGGACATATGGCTACACCTTC.

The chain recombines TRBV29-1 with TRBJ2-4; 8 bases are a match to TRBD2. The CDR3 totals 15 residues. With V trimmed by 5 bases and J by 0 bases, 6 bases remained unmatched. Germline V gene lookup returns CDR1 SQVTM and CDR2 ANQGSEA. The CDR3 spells CSVSGGVLAKNIQYF. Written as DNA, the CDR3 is TGCAGCGTTTCCGGGGGGGTTCTAGCCAAAAACATTCAGTACTTC.

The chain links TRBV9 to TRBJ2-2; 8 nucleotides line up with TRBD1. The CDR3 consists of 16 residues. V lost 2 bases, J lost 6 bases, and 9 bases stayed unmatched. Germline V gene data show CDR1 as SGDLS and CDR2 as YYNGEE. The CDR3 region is CASSVSGGARAGELFF. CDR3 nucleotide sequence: TGTGCCAGCAGCGTCTCAGGGGGCGCCAGGGCCGGGGAGCTGTTTTTT.

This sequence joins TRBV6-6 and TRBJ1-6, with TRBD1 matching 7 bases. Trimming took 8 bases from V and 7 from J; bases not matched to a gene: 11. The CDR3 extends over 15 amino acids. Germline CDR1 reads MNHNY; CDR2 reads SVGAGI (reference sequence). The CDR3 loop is CASDPGDRENSPLHF. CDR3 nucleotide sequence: TGTGCCAGCGATCCGGGCGACAGGGAAAATTCACCCCTCCACTTT.

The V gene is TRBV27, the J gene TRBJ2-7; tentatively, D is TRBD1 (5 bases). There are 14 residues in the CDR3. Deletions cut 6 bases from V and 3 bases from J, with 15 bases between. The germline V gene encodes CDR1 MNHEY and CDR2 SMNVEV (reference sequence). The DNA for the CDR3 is TGTGCCAGCAGGGACGGACACCAACTCTACGAGCAGTACTTC. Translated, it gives CASRDGHQLYEQYF.

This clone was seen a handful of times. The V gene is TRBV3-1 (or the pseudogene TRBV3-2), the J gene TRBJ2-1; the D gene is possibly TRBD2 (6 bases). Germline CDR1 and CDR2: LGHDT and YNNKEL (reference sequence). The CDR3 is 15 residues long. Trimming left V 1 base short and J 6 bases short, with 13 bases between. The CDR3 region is CASSQVFQTSNEQFF. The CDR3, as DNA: TGTGCCAGCAGCCAAGTTTTCCAGACTAGCAATGAGCAGTTCTTC.

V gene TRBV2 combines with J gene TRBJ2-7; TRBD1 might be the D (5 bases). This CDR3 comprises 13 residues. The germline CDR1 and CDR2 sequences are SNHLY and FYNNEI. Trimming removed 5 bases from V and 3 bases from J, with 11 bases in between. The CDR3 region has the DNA TGTGCCAGCAGTTTACGGCAGGGCTACGAGCAGTACTTC. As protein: CASSLRQGYEQYF.

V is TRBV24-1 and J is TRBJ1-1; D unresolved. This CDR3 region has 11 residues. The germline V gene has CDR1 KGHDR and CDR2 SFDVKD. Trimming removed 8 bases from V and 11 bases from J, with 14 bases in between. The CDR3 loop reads CATTPGKEAFF. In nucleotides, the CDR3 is TGTGCCACCACCCCCGGTAAGGAGGCTTTCTTT.

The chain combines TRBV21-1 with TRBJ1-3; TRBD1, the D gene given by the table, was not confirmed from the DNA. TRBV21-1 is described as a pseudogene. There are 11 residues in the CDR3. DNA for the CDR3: TGTGCCAGCACACAGGGGCCGGGGAGCTTTTTT. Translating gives CASTQGPGSFF.

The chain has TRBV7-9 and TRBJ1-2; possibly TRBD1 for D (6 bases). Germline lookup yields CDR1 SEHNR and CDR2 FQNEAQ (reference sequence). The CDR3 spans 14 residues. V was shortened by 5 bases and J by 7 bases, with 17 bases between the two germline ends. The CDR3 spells CASSTEFRGIGYTF. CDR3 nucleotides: TGTGCCAGCAGCACAGAGTTCAGGGGTATTGGCTACACCTTC.

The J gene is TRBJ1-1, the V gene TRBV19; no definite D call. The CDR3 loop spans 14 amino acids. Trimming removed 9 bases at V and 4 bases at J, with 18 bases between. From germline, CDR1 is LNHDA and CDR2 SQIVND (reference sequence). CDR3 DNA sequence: TGTGCCAGCCGACCCGGTCCCAGGTTCACTGAAGCTTTCTTT. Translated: CASRPGPRFTEAFF.

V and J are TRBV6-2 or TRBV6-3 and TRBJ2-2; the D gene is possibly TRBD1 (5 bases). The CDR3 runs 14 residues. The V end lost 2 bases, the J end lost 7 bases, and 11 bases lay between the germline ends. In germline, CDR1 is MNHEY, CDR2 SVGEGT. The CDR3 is CASSYGWTFGELFF. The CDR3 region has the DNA TGTGCCAGCAGTTACGGATGGACATTCGGGGAGCTGTTTTTT.

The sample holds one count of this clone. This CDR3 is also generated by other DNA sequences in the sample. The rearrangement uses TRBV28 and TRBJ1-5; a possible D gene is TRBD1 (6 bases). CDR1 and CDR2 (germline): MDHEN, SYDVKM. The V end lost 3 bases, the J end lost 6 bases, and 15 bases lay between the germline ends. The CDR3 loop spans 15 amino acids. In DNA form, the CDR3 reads TGTGCCAGCAGTTTGGGCAGGGGTTACCGTCAGCCCCAGCATTTT. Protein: CASSLGRGYRQPQHF.

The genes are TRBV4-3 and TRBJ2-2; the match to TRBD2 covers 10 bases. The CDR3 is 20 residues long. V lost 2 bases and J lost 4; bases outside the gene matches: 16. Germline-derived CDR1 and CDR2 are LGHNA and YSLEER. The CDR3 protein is CASSQTPGQRGGLVTGELFF. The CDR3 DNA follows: TGCGCCAGCAGCCAAACCCCGGGCCAGCGGGGGGGCCTGGTCACCGGGGAGCTGTTTTTT.

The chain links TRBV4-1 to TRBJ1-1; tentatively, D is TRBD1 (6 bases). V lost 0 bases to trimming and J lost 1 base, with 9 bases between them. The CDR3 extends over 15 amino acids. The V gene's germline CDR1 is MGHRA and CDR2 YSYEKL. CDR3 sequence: CASSQDGTPNTEAFF. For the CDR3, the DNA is TGCGCCAGCAGCCAAGATGGGACACCGAACACTGAAGCTTTCTTT.

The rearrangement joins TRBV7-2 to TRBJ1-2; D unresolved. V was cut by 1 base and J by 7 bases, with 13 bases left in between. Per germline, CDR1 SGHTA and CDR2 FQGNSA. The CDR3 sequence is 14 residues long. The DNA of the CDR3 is TGTGCCAGCAGCTTAGGATGGGAGGAGCGTGGCTACACCTTC. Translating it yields CASSLGWEERGYTF. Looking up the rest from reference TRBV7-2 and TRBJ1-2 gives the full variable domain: GAGVSQSPSNKVTEKGKDVELRCDPISGHTALYWYRQSLGQGLEFLIYFQGNSAPDKSGLPSDRFSAERTGGSVSTLTIQRTQQEDSAVYLCASSLGWEERGYTFGSGTRLTVV.

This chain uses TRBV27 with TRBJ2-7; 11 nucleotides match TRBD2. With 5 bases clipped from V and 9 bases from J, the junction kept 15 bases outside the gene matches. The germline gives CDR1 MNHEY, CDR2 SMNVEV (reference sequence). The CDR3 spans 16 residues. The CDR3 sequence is CASSAWGTSGSTVQYF. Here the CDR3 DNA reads TGTGCCAGCAGTGCCTGGGGTACTAGCGGGAGTACCGTGCAGTACTTC.

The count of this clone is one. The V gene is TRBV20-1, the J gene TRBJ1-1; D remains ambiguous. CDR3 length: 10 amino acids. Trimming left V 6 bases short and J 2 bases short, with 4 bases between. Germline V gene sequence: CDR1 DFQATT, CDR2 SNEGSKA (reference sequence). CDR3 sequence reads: CSALNTEAFF. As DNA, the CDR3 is TGCAGTGCGTTAAACACTGAAGCTTTCTTT.